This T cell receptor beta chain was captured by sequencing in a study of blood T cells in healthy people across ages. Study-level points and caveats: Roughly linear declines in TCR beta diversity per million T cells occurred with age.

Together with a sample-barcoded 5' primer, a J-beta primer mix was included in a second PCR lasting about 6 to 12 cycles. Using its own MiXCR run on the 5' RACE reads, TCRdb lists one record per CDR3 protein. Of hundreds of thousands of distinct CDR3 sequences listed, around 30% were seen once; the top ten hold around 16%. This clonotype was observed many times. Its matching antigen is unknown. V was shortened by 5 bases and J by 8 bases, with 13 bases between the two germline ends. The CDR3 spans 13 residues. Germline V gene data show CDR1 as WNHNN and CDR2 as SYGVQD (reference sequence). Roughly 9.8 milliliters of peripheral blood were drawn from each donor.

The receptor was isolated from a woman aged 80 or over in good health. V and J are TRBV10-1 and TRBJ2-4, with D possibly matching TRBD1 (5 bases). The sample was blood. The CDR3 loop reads CASSSQGNDIQYF. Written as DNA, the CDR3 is TGCGCCAGCAGTTCCCAGGGTAACGACATTCAGTACTTC.